This T cell receptor (beta chain) was sequenced in a study of blood T cells in healthy people across ages. Whole-study results and caveats: Roughly linear age-related decline in beta diversity appeared, significant by age 40. The study found TCR beta diversity correlated strongly with naive T cell percentage. Both naive CD4+ cell counts and diversity were greater in long-lived donors than in aged donors.

The sample holds a few counts of this clonotype. Antigen specificity is unknown. CDR1 DFQATT and CDR2 SNEGSKA come from the germline V gene (reference sequence). After removal of 0 bases from V and 0 bases from J, the junction contained 6 bases not matched to a gene. The CDR3 has 18 amino acids. Combining a sample-barcoded 5' primer with a J-beta primer mix, a second PCR ran for roughly 7 to 11 cycles. Researchers report that a template-switch adaptor with 12 random nucleotides tagged each cDNA molecule. TCRdb redid the calling of the 5' RACE reads with MiXCR, one entry per CDR3 protein. Here the sample spans around 1.5 million distinct CDR3 sequences, roughly 45% being singletons.

The source of this sequence is a woman aged 18-29 years in good health. This sequence joins TRBV20-1 and TRBJ2-1; TRBD2 agrees at 12 bases. The sample comprised blood. This CDR3 reads CSARDGTSGFYSYNEQFF. CDR3 nucleotide sequence: TGCAGTGCTAGAGATGGGACTAGCGGGTTTTACTCCTACAATGAGCAGTTCTTC.